Sequencing of this TCR beta chain was carried out in a study of cytomegalovirus exposure and HLA in healthy donors. Study findings and constraints: Later analysis placed DRB1 highest and HLA-C lowest in TCR association rates, which differed by HLA locus. Investigators reported 150 to 200 TCR beta chains as tied to cytomegalovirus.

In the case of this clone: Antigen: not known.

The V end lost 4 bases, the J end lost 3 bases, and 22 bases lay between the germline ends. The germline gives CDR1 SGHRS, CDR2 YFSETQ. The CDR3 extends over 17 amino acids. 60 Vbeta and 13 Jbeta primers were used in PCR. Some clones are missing from TCRdb's copy, which holds only in-frame ones; the method was immunoSEQ multiplex PCR. The table includes 250,000 to 350,000 clones, more than 80% detected once. The specimen sequenced was PBMCs. This receptor was obtained from a man aged 40-55 years in good health and CMV-seropositive. The gene calls are TRBV5-1 and TRBJ1-2, with D maybe TRBD1 (6 bases). CDR3 protein: CASSDHPPGVGHYGYTF. The CDR3, as DNA: TGCGCCAGCAGCGACCATCCCCCAGGGGTAGGGCACTATGGCTACACCTTC.